The 26 T cell receptor beta chains listed next were all sequenced from one sample in a study of blood T cell repertoires in COVID-19. TCRdb keeps only in-frame clones here, not all; method: immunoSEQ multiplex PCR. The sample gives about 260,000 clones, more than 85% of which show up once; approximately 2.9% is in the top ten. What was sequenced was PBMCs or T cells enriched from blood (not recorded which). These receptors all come from a middle-aged man who had been exposed to COVID-19.

The chain couples TRBV5-1 to TRBJ2-7; TRBD1 agrees at 7 bases. This CDR3 has 13 residues. V dropped 5 bases and J dropped 2; count of bases not matched to a gene: 4. The germline gives CDR1 SGHRS, CDR2 YFSETQ. DNA of the CDR3: TGCGCCAGCAGTCCCGGGACAGCCTACGAGCAGTACTTC. Encoded protein: CASSPGTAYEQYF.

J is TRBJ2-3 and V is TRBV25-1; 11 bases align to TRBD2. Losses at the gene ends were 6 bases for V and 5 bases for J; bases not matched to a gene: 4. The CDR3 runs to 14 residues. Germline V gives CDR1 MGHDK, CDR2 SYGVNS. In DNA form, the CDR3 reads TGTGCCAGCAGAGTAGCGGGAGGGATAGATACGCAGTATTTT. Its protein is CASRVAGGIDTQYF.

The chain has TRBV28 and TRBJ1-2; 9 bases are shared with TRBD1. With V trimmed by 6 bases and J by 0 bases, 11 bases remained unmatched. The CDR3 loop spans 17 amino acids. Germline assignment: CDR1 MDHEN and CDR2 SYDVKM. As DNA, the CDR3 is TGTGCCAGCAGATCTGTAGGGACAGGGCCATCTAACTATGGCTACACCTTC. Translating it yields CASRSVGTGPSNYGYTF.

In this sample, this clone turned up once. The rearrangement links TRBV19 to TRBJ2-1, with a tentative D call TRBD2 (6 bases). The CDR3 covers 13 residues. The germline CDR1 and CDR2 sequences are LNHDA and SQIVND (reference sequence). V lost 6 bases and J lost 1, with 7 bases in between. The CDR3 DNA is TGTGCCAGTAGGGGACTTTCCTACAATGAGCAGTTCTTC. Residues: CASRGLSYNEQFF.

The V call is TRBV19, the J call TRBJ1-2; D gene unclear. Germline CDR1 and CDR2: LNHDA and SQIVND (reference sequence). CDR3 length: 15 residues. Trimming took off 1 base at V and 5 bases at J, with 14 bases between the two ends. CDR3 in DNA: TGTGCCAGTAGTATAGGGTTGAGCCGGGGATATGGCTACACCTTC. It yields the protein CASSIGLSRGYGYTF.

The genes are TRBV19 and TRBJ1-2; D is possibly TRBD1 (5 bases). The CDR3 spans 17 residues. Trimming removed 3 bases at V and 2 bases at J, with 19 bases between. Germline-derived CDR1 and CDR2 are LNHDA and SQIVND (reference sequence). CDR3 region: CASSISGVLTGNYGYTF. CDR3 DNA sequence: TGTGCCAGTAGTATCTCGGGGGTGCTCACCGGGAACTATGGCTACACCTTC.

The chain links TRBV6-2 or TRBV6-3 to TRBJ1-2, with 8 bases lining up with TRBD1. The CDR3 runs to 14 residues. V was clipped by 5 bases and J by 6 bases; unmatched bases: 8. Germline CDR1 MNHEY, CDR2 SVGEGT. The CDR3: CASSRTGRRDGYTF. In DNA form, the CDR3 reads TGTGCCAGCAGTCGGACAGGGAGACGGGATGGCTACACCTTC.

The chain couples TRBV5-5 to TRBJ1-4; TRBD1 aligns across 9 bases. The CDR3 extends over 14 amino acids. Per the germline V gene, CDR1 is SGHKS and CDR2 is YYEKEE (reference sequence). The V gene end was trimmed by 2 bases and the J gene end by 7 bases; junction bases not matched to a gene: 3. CDR3 coding DNA: TGTGCCAGCAGCTTACAGGGGGCGTCTGAAAAACTGTTTTTT. Encoded protein: CASSLQGASEKLFF.

The chain carries TRBV14 and TRBJ1-1; D perhaps matches TRBD1 (5 bases). The V end lost 0 bases, the J end lost 11 bases, and 13 bases lay between the germline ends. There are 13 residues in the CDR3. Germline-derived CDR1 and CDR2 are SGHDN and FVKESK. The CDR3 bases are TGTGCCAGCAGCCAAGATATCAGGGTCCGGGCTTTCTTT. Its translation: CASSQDIRVRAFF. The full variable domain, rest sourced from reference TRBV14 and TRBJ1-1, is EAGVTQFPSHSVIEKGQTVTLRCDPISGHDNLYWYRRVMGKEIKFLLHFVKESKQDESGMPNNRFLAERTGGTYSTLKVQPAELEDSGVYFCASSQDIRVRAFFGQGTRLTVV.

This clone has just one count. The V and J genes are TRBV4-1 and TRBJ2-6; D is ambiguous. The CDR3 spans 15 residues. Trimming shortened V by 4 bases and J by 1 base, and 8 bases separated the two germline ends. In germline, CDR1 is MGHRA, CDR2 YSYEKL. The CDR3 DNA sequence: TGCGCCAGCAGCCCCCACAGATCTGGGGCCAACGTCCTGACTTTC. It translates to CASSPHRSGANVLTF.

V and J are TRBV6-2 or TRBV6-3 and TRBJ2-1, with 8 nucleotides matching TRBD1. After removal of 5 bases from V and 4 bases from J, the junction contained 7 bases not matched to a gene. Germline CDR1 reads MNHEY; CDR2 reads SVGEGT. The CDR3 has 15 amino acids. This chain's CDR3 is CASSPGGLAYNEQFF. The CDR3 region has the DNA TGTGCCAGCAGTCCAGGGGGCCTAGCTTACAATGAGCAGTTCTTC.

The V gene is TRBV5-4, the J gene TRBJ1-2; TRBD1 is a possible D gene (5 bases). Between the trimmed V and J ends, which lost 0 bases and 3 bases, there was a span of 15 bases. This CDR3 is built from 16 residues. From germline, CDR1 is SGHNT and CDR2 YYREEE (reference sequence). In DNA, the CDR3 is TGTGCCAGCAGCTTGGAGGGGATCGCGGGGGACTATGGCTACACCTTC. Its protein is CASSLEGIAGDYGYTF.

CDR3 nucleotide sequence: TGTGCCAGCAGGGGGGGGTTTGACAATCAGCCCCAGCATTTT. Its protein is CASRGGFDNQPQHF. The J gene is TRBJ1-5, the V gene TRBV28; D is perhaps TRBD1 (5 bases). The CDR3 is 14 amino acids. The germline V gene has CDR1 MDHEN and CDR2 SYDVKM. V was trimmed by 6 bases and J by 3 bases, leaving 12 bases between them.

The chain couples TRBV28 to TRBJ2-5; 8 bases match TRBD1. Germline assignment: CDR1 MDHEN and CDR2 SYDVKM. CDR3 length: 17 amino acids. V lost 4 bases and J lost 2; bases outside the gene matches: 12. The CDR3 DNA follows: TGTGCCAGCAGTTCCCGGTGGACAGGGTGGAAGCAAGAGACCCAGTACTTC. It specifies CASSSRWTGWKQETQYF.

The chain has TRBV19 and TRBJ2-1; 8 bases are shared with TRBD2. The CDR3 totals 15 residues. Germline loops: CDR1 LNHDA, CDR2 SQIVND (reference sequence). Trimming cost V 4 bases and J 3 bases; bases outside gene matches: 5. The CDR3 nucleotides are TGTGCCAGTAGTACCTTAGCGGGATACTACAATGAGCAGTTCTTC. It yields the protein CASSTLAGYYNEQFF.

The chain links TRBV10-2 to TRBJ2-1; no definite D call. From germline, CDR1 is WSHSY and CDR2 SAAADI. Trimming removed 7 bases at V and 6 bases at J, with 13 bases between. The CDR3 consists of 13 residues. The CDR3 nucleotides are TGCGCCAGCACCCATAGCTTGTCCAATGAGCAGTTCTTC. This sequence encodes CASTHSLSNEQFF.

This chain links TRBV14 with TRBJ2-3; 13 nucleotides line up with TRBD2. V shed 3 bases and J 7 bases; nucleotides not matched to a gene: 7. The V gene's germline CDR1 is SGHDN and CDR2 FVKESK. CDR3 size: 16 residues. The CDR3 here is CASSHRLAGGRNTQYF. The CDR3 nucleotides are TGTGCCAGCAGCCATAGACTAGCGGGGGGCCGTAATACGCAGTATTTT.

The chain links TRBV19 to TRBJ1-5; 10 positions agree with TRBD1. The V segment lost 4 bases and the J segment 3 bases; nucleotides outside the gene matches: 3. The CDR3 spans 15 residues. Germline-derived CDR1 and CDR2 are LNHDA and SQIVND (reference sequence). CDR3 sequence reads: CASSRQGAYNQPQHF. The CDR3 bases are TGTGCCAGTAGTAGACAGGGGGCTTACAATCAGCCCCAGCATTTT.

The rearrangement uses TRBV7-8 and TRBJ2-1; 12 bases line up with TRBD2. The germline V gene has CDR1 SGHVS and CDR2 FQNEAQ. V dropped 7 bases and J dropped 0; count of bases not matched to a gene: 13. The CDR3 length is 19 residues. The DNA for the CDR3 is TGTGCCAGCACACCCAGACGGCTAGCGGGAGGGAGCTCCTACAATGAGCAGTTCTTC. Its translation is CASTPRRLAGGSSYNEQFF.

The chain joins TRBV6-5 to TRBJ2-3; D gene uncertain. This CDR3 region has 16 residues. Germline-derived CDR1 and CDR2 are MNHEY and SVGAGI. The germline V and J ends were trimmed by 2 bases and 0 bases, with 12 bases remaining between them. The CDR3 sequence is CASSYRAIPSTDTQYF. The CDR3 bases are TGTGCCAGCAGTTACCGCGCGATACCTAGCACAGATACGCAGTATTTT.

This rearrangement joins TRBV30 to TRBJ1-5; 7 bases align to TRBD1. The CDR3 length is 14 residues. Germline CDR1 reads GTSNPN; CDR2 reads SVGIG (reference sequence). V dropped 3 bases and J dropped 6; count of bases not matched to a gene: 8. CDR3 sequence: CAWSGGQSRQPQHF. The CDR3 DNA reads TGTGCCTGGAGCGGGGGACAGTCCCGTCAGCCCCAGCATTTT.

The V call is TRBV11-2, the J call TRBJ2-7; 8 nucleotides line up with TRBD1. V shed 3 bases and J 0 bases; nucleotides not matched to a gene: 13. The CDR3 contains 18 residues. Germline-derived CDR1 and CDR2 are SGHAT and FQNNGV. This CDR3 reads CASSLKGTGLIPSYEQYF. CDR3 coding DNA: TGTGCCAGCAGCTTGAAGGGGACAGGTCTCATTCCCTCCTACGAGCAGTACTTC.

This clone was seen just once. J is TRBJ2-2 and V is TRBV28; TRBD1 matches at 9 bases. The CDR3 is made up of 16 amino acids. CDR1 MDHEN and CDR2 SYDVKM come from the germline V gene. With V trimmed by 6 bases and J by 6 bases, 11 bases remained unmatched. This CDR3 reads CASRKDTGGGSGELFF. The CDR3 DNA follows: TGTGCCAGCAGAAAAGATACAGGGGGCGGGTCCGGGGAGCTGTTTTTT.

This clone was detected only once. The chain recombines TRBV9 with TRBJ1-2; TRBD1 agrees at 7 bases. CDR3 length equals 14 residues. The J segment lost 4 bases and the V segment lost 4 bases, leaving 7 bases of the junction unmatched. The V gene's germline CDR1 is SGDLS and CDR2 YYNGEE. CDR3 loop: CASSTTGTVYGYTF. CDR3 coding DNA: TGTGCCAGCAGCACAACCGGGACAGTCTATGGCTACACCTTC.

The V gene is TRBV10-3, the J gene TRBJ1-1, with 8 bases aligning to TRBD1. CDR3 length: 18 residues. Germline lookup yields CDR1 ENHRY and CDR2 SYGVKD. Unmatched junction bases numbered 13, after V lost 3 bases and J lost 1 base. Written as DNA, the CDR3 is TGTGCCATCAGTGATATTACGTGGGGGGACAGGACGAACACTGAAGCTTTCTTT. Its protein is CAISDITWGDRTNTEAFF.

This clone was seen more than once but under ten times. The rearrangement links TRBV6-1 to TRBJ2-7; TRBD2 might be the D (6 bases). Per germline, CDR1 MNHNS and CDR2 SASEGT. V gave up 2 bases and J gave up 4 bases, with 15 bases separating them. The CDR3 contains 15 residues. The DNA of the CDR3 is TGTGCCAGCAGTGAACCGCGGGGTCCCCCTTACGAGCAGTACTTC. It is translated as CASSEPRGPPYEQYF.